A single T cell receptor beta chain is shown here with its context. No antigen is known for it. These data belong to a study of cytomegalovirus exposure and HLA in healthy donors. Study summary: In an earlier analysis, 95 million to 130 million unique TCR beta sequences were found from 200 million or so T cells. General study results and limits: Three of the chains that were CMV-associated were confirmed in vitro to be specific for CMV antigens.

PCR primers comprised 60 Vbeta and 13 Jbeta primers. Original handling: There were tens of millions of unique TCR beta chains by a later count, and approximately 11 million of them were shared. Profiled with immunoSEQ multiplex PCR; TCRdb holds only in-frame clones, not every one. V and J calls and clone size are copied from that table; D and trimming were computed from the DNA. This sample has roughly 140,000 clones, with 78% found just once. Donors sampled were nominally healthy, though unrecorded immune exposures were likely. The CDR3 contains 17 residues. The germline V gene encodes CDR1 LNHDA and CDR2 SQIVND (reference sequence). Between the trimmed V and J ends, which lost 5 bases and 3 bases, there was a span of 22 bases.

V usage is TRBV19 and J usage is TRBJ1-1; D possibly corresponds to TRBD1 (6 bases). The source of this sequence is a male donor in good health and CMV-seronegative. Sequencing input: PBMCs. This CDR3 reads CASSSLQGIRMYTEAFF. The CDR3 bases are TGTGCCAGTAGTTCTCTACAGGGTATTCGGATGTACACTGAAGCTTTCTTT.